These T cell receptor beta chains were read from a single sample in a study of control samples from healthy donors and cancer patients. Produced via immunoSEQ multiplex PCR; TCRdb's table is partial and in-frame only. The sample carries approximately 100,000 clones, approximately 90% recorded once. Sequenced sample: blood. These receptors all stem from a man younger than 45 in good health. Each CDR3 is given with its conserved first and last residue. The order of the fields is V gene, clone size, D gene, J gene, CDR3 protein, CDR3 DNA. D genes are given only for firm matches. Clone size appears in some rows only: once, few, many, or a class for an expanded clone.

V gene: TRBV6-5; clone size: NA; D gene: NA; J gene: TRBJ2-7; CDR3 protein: CASSYFKSYEQYF; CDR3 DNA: TGTGCCAGCAGTTACTTTAAGTCCTACGAGCAGTACTTC
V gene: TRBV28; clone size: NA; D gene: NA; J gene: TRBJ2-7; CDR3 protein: CASSPRQAYYEQYF; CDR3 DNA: TGTGCCAGCAGTCCAAGACAGGCCTACTACGAGCAGTACTTC
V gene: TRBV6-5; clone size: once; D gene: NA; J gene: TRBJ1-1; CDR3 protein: CASFGGLNTEAFF; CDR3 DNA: TGTGCCAGCTTTGGGGGATTGAACACTGAAGCTTTCTTT
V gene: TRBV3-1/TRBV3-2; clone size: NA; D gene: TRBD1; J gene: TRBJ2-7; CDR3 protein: CASSQPLTGVHEQYF; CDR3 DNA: TGTGCCAGCAGCCAACCCCTGACAGGGGTCCACGAGCAGTACTTC
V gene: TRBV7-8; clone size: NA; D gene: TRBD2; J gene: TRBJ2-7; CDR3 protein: CASSPGTSGNSYEQYF; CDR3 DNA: TGTGCCAGCAGCCCAGGGACTAGCGGAAACTCCTACGAGCAGTACTTC
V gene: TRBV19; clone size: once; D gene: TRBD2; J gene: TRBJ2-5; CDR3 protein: CASSINGGTSGSRETQYF; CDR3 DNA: TGTGCCAGTAGTATTAACGGGGGGACTAGCGGGAGCAGGGAGACCCAGTACTTC
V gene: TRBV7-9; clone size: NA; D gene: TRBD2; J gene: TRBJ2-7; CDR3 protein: CASSRRLAGTEQYF; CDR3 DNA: TGTGCCAGCAGCCGGCGACTAGCGGGGACCGAGCAGTACTTC
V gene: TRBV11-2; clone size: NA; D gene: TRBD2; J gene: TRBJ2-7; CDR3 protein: CASSLLGTSGYEQYF; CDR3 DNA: TGTGCCAGCAGCTTGCTCGGGACTAGCGGTTACGAGCAGTACTTC
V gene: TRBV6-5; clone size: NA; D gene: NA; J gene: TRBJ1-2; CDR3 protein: CASRPPGAYGYTF; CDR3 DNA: TGTGCCAGCAGACCCCCAGGGGCCTATGGCTACACCTTC
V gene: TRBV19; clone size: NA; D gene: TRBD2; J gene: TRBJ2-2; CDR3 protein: CASSTTSGRTGELFF; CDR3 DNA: TGTGCCAGTAGTACCACTAGCGGGAGAACCGGGGAGCTGTTTTTT
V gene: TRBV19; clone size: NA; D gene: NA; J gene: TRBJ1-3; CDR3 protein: CASSVTISGNTIYF; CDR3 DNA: TGTGCCAGTAGTGTCACCATCTCTGGAAACACCATATATTTT
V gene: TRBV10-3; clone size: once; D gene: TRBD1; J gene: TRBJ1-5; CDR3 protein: CAISTGDQPQHF; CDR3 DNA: TGTGCCATCTCGACAGGGGATCAGCCCCAGCATTTT
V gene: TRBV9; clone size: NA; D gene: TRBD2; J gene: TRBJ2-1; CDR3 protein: CASRQTAGPLFF; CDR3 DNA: TGTGCCAGCAGGCAAACAGCGGGGCCCTTGTTCTTC
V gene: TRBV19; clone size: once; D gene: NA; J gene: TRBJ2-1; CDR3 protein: CASSKQGGIRNEQFF; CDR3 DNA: TGTGCCAGTAGTAAACAGGGTGGGATCCGCAATGAGCAGTTCTTC
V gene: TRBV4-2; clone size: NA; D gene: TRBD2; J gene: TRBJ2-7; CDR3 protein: CASSQEWASGYEQYF; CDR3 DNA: TGTGCCAGCAGCCAAGAATGGGCTAGCGGATACGAGCAGTACTTC
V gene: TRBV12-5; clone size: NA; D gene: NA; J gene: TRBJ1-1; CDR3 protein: CASATLFLGGLAEAFF; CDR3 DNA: TGTGCTAGTGCCACACTTTTCTTAGGGGGGCTGGCTGAAGCTTTCTTT
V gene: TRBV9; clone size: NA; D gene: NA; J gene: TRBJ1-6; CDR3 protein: CASSFSLGGSPLHF; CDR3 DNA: TGTGCCAGCAGTTTTTCCCTTGGTGGTTCACCCCTCCACTTT
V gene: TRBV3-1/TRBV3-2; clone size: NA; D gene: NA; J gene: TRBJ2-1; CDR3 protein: CASSQEGANEQFF; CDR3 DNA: TGTGCCAGCAGCCAAGAAGGGGCCAATGAGCAGTTCTTC
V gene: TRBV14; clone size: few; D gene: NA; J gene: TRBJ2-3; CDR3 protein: CASSQDRYTQYF; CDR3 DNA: TGTGCCAGCAGCCAAGACCGTTATACGCAGTATTTT
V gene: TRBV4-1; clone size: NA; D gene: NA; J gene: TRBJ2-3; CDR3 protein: CASSQEQRSTDTQYF; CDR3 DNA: TGCGCCAGCAGCCAAGAGCAGCGGTCCACAGATACGCAGTATTTT
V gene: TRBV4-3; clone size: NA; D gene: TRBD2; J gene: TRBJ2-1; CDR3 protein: CASSQSPGGEYYNEQFF; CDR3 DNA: TGCGCCAGCAGCCAATCCCCGGGGGGGGAGTACTACAATGAGCAGTTCTTC
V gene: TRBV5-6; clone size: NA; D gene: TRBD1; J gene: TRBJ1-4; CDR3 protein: CASSPRTGRGEKLFF; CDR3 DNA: TGTGCCAGCAGCCCGAGGACAGGGCGTGGGGAAAAACTGTTTTTT
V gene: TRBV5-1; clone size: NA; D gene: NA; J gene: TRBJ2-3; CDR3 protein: CASSSLVREKGDTQYF; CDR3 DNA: TGCGCCAGCAGCTCCTTGGTACGAGAGAAGGGAGATACGCAGTATTTT
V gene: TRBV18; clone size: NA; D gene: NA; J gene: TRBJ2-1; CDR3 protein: CASSPWGEANNEQFF; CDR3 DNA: TGTGCCAGCTCACCATGGGGGGAGGCCAACAATGAGCAGTTCTTC